This T cell receptor beta chain was sequenced for a study of T cell repertoires in cytomegalovirus infection. Study information: Both CMV infection and a matching HLA type were indicated by public TCR beta signatures. Study-wide findings and caveats: It was HLA-C-restricted CMV-specific TCR beta clonotypes that dominated the response ex vivo.

Germline V gives CDR1 SGHVS, CDR2 FNYEAQ. The CDR3 contains 14 residues. Trimming left V 3 bases short and J 5 bases short, with 14 bases between. From the reads, TCRdb called clonotypes with MiXCR, one entry per CDR3 protein. The table lists about 770,000 distinct CDR3 sequences, under 35% of them singletons. Points on this clonotype: Its antigen is not known.

The TCR originated in a human donor in good health (CMV status not recorded). Some clones in this sample may be carry-over from other donors' samples. This specimen was cultured CD8+ T cells from PBMCs, taken from culture after CMV antigen stimulation. The chain couples TRBV7-6 to TRBJ2-7, with D maybe TRBD1 (8 bases). CDR3 region: CASSFGQGGDEQYF. CDR3 DNA sequence: TGTGCCAGCAGCTTCGGACAGGGAGGGGACGAGCAGTACTTC.